This record concerns one TCR beta chain sequence. These data originate in a study of blood T cell repertoires in COVID-19. The overall study: Spain, Italy and the United States supplied samples that represented acute and convalescent COVID-19. Nucleic acid was either cDNA or gDNA, and it came from T cells, B-cell-depleted T cells, or PBMCs.

Trimming pared 11 bases from V and 2 bases from J, leaving 18 bases between. Looked up from germline, CDR1 is KGHDR and CDR2 is SFDVKD. The CDR3 sequence is 15 residues long. In the authors' methods: Quantification of nucleated cells was approximated via reference gene primer amplification. The method was immunoSEQ multiplex PCR; TCRdb's version includes in-frame clones alone and lacks a portion of them. The DNA gave D and trimming, while V, J and clone size come from that table. The sample shows fewer than 500,000 clones, 80% to 90% of them seen only once. Enrolled during active infection, Seattle patients were then followed longitudinally.

What was sequenced was peripheral blood. The receptor was derived from a man between 18 and 29 years old with COVID-19, enrolled during active disease. J is TRBJ2-1 and V is TRBV24-1; possible D gene TRBD2, 6 bases. CDR3 protein: CAISPAGPTYNEQFF. The CDR3 nucleotides are TGTGCCATCTCCCCGGCGGGGCCTACCTACAATGAGCAGTTCTTC.